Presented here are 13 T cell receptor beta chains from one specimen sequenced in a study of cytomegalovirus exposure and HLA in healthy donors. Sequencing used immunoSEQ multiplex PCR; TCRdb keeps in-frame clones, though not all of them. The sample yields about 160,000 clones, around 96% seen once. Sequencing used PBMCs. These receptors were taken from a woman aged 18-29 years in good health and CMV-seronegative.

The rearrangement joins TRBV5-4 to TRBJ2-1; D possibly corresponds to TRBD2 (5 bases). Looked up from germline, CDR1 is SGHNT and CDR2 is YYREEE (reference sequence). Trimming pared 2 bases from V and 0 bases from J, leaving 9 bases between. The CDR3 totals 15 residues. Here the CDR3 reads CASSLLGSSYNEQFF. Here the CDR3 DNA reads TGTGCCAGCAGCTTATTGGGGAGCTCCTACAATGAGCAGTTCTTC.

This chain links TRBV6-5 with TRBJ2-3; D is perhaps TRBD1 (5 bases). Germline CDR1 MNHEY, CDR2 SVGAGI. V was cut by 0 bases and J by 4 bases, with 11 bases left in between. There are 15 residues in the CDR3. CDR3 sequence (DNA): TGTGCCAGCAGTTACTCCACAGGCACTCCAGATACGCAGTATTTT. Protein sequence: CASSYSTGTPDTQYF.

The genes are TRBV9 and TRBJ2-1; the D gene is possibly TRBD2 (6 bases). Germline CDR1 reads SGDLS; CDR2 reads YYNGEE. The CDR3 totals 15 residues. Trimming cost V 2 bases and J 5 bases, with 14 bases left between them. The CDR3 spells CASSVAGTGDNEQFF. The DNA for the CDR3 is TGTGCCAGCAGCGTCGCCGGGACTGGGGACAATGAGCAGTTCTTC.

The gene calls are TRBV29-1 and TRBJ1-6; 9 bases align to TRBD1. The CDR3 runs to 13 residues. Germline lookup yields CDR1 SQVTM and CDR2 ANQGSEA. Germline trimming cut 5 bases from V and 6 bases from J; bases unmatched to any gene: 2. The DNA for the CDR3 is TGCAGCGTTAAGGACAGGGGTAATTCACCCCTCCACTTT. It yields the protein CSVKDRGNSPLHF.

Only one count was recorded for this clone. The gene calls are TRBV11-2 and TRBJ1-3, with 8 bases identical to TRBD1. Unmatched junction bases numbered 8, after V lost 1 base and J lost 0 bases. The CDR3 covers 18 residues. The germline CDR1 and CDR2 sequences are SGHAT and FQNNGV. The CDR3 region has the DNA TGTGCCAGCAGCTTAGGGCGGGACAGGTTGAGCTCTGGAAACACCATATATTTT. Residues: CASSLGRDRLSSGNTIYF.

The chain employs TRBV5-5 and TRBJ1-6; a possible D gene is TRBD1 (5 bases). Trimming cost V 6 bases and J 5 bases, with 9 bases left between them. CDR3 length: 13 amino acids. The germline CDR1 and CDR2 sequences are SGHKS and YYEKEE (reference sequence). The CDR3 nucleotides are TGTGCCAGCACCCCGGGGGATAATTCACCCCTCCACTTT. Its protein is CASTPGDNSPLHF.

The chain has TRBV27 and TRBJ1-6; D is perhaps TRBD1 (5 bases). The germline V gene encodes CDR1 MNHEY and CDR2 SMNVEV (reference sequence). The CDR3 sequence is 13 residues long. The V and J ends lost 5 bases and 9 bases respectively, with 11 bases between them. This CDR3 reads CASSTQGGSPLHF. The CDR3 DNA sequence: TGTGCCAGCAGTACCCAGGGCGGTTCACCCCTCCACTTT.

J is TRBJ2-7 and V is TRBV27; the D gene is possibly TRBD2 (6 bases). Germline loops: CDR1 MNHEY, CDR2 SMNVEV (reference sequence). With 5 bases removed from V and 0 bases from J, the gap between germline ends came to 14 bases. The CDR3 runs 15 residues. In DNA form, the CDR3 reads TGTGCCAGCAGTACCGGGACTGTTAGCTCCTACGAGCAGTACTTC. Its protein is CASSTGTVSSYEQYF.

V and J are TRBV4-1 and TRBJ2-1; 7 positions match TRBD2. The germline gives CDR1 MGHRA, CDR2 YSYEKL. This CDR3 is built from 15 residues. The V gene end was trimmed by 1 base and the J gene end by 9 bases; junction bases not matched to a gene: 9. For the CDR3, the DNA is TGCGCCAGCAGCCAAGTGAGGACTAGGGTTGCTGAGCAGTTCTTC. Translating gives CASSQVRTRVAEQFF.

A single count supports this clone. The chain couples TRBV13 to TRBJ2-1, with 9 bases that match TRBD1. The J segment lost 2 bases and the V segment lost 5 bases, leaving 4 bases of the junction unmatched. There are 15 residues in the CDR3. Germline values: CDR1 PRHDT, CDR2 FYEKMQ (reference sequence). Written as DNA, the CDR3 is TGTGCCAGCAGCCGAAGACAGGGGGCCTACAATGAGCAGTTCTTC. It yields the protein CASSRRQGAYNEQFF.

CDR3 DNA sequence: TGTGCCAGCAGCTTGAGAGACAGCGAGCAGTACTTC. Its protein product is CASSLRDSEQYF. This chain links TRBV5-4 with TRBJ2-7, with D perhaps matching TRBD1 (5 bases). The CDR3 totals 12 residues. The germline gives CDR1 SGHNT, CDR2 YYREEE (reference sequence). Trimming removed 1 base from V and 6 bases from J, with 8 bases in between.

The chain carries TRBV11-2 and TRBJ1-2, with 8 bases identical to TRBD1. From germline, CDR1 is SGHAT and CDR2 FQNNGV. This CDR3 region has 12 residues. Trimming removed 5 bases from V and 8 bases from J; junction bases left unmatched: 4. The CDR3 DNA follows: TGTGCCAGCAGCCCAGGGGGCGACGGCTACACCTTC. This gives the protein CASSPGGDGYTF.

The CDR3 DNA reads TGCGCCAGCAGCTTGCGGGGGACAGGGGCTTACCAAGAGACCCAGTACTTC. This sequence encodes CASSLRGTGAYQETQYF. The gene calls are TRBV5-1 and TRBJ2-5; 10 nucleotides align to TRBD1. J lost 0 bases, V lost 1 base, and 6 bases had no gene match. Germline V gives CDR1 SGHRS, CDR2 YFSETQ. There are 17 residues in the CDR3.